The 25 T cell receptor beta chains below come from one sample, sequenced in a study of blood T cell repertoires in COVID-19. The method was immunoSEQ multiplex PCR; TCRdb's version includes in-frame clones alone and lacks a portion of them. The table has around 99,000 clones, 70% to 90% seen once. Sequenced sample: peripheral blood. The receptor source for this set is an older woman with acute or convalescent COVID-19.

The rearrangement joins TRBV4-1 to TRBJ2-1, with 11 nucleotides matching TRBD2. This CDR3 comprises 15 residues. Trimming cost V 4 bases and J 4 bases; bases outside gene matches: 3. Germline V lookup: CDR1 MGHRA, CDR2 YSYEKL. The CDR3 reads CASSRLAGGYNEQFF. CDR3 DNA: TGCGCCAGCAGCCGTCTAGCGGGGGGATACAATGAGCAGTTCTTC.

This clone showed up just once. The rearrangement joins TRBV5-1 to TRBJ1-2; 11 bases align to TRBD1. V shed 4 bases and J 3 bases; nucleotides not matched to a gene: 5. The CDR3 runs to 15 residues. Germline values: CDR1 SGHRS, CDR2 YFSETQ. For the CDR3, the DNA is TGCGCCAGCAGCATACAGGGACAGGGGGACTATGGCTACACCTTC. This encodes CASSIQGQGDYGYTF.

The CDR3 region is CSGGSNYGYTF. The CDR3 nucleotides read TGCAGCGGAGGGAGTAACTATGGCTACACCTTC. The J gene is TRBJ1-2, the V gene TRBV29-1; D is ambiguous. The CDR3 is 11 amino acids. Germline V gene sequence: CDR1 SQVTM, CDR2 ANQGSEA. Trimming cost V 7 bases and J 1 base, with 7 bases left between them.

This chain links TRBV7-2 with TRBJ2-3; D is unresolved. CDR1 is SGHTA and CDR2 is FQGNSA in the germline V gene. This CDR3 region has 12 residues. Deletions cut 6 bases from V and 5 bases from J, with 9 bases between. The CDR3 region is CASSLTQDTQYF. CDR3 nucleotides: TGTGCCAGCAGTCTGACTCAAGATACGCAGTATTTT.

A single count supports this clone. The J gene is TRBJ1-6, the V gene TRBV28; D perhaps matches TRBD1 (6 bases). The V end was cut by 2 bases, the J end by 0 bases, with 14 bases between. The CDR3 runs 18 residues. Germline loops: CDR1 MDHEN, CDR2 SYDVKM. The CDR3 loop reads CASSLRGGGLSYNSPLHF. The CDR3 coding sequence is TGTGCCAGCAGTTTAAGGGGGGGTGGTCTCTCCTATAATTCACCCCTCCACTTT.

V gene TRBV2 combines with J gene TRBJ2-5; 7 bases are shared with TRBD1. CDR3 length equals 15 residues. Germline loops: CDR1 SNHLY, CDR2 FYNNEI. V shed 6 bases, J shed 2 bases, and the junction held 9 bases outside the gene matches. This chain's CDR3 is CASRDRRLVQETQYF. CDR3 coding DNA: TGTGCCAGCAGGGACAGGCGTTTAGTACAAGAGACCCAGTACTTC.

The chain couples TRBV7-2 to TRBJ2-3, with a tentative D call TRBD2 (6 bases). V was shortened by 5 bases and J by 7 bases, with 19 bases between the two germline ends. Per the germline V gene, CDR1 is SGHTA and CDR2 is FQGNSA. This CDR3 spans 15 amino acids. Written as DNA, the CDR3 is TGTGCCAGCAGCCCAGGCGTCGTGGGAGGAAATACGCAGTATTTT. Translating gives CASSPGVVGGNTQYF. The full variable domain, in which reference TRBV7-2 and TRBJ2-3 provide the parts outside the CDR3, is GAGVSQSPSNKVTEKGKDVELRCDPISGHTALYWYRQSLGQGLEFLIYFQGNSAPDKSGLPSDRFSAERTGGSVSTLTIQRTQQEDSAVYLCASSPGVVGGNTQYFGPGTRLTVL.

CDR3 loop: CASSQDGLLTQYF. The CDR3, as DNA: TGTGCCAGCAGCCAAGACGGGTTACTCACGCAGTATTTT. The chain recombines TRBV3-1 (or the pseudogene TRBV3-2) with TRBJ2-3, with D uncertain. The germline gives CDR1 LGHDT, CDR2 YNNKEL (reference sequence). The germline V and J ends were trimmed by 0 bases and 9 bases, with 10 bases remaining between them. This CDR3 is built from 13 residues.

This clone came up a few times. The rearrangement joins TRBV6-1 to TRBJ1-1; TRBD1 aligns across 10 bases. Germline loops: CDR1 MNHNS, CDR2 SASEGT. The CDR3 is made up of 15 amino acids. The V segment lost 3 bases and the J segment 6 bases; nucleotides outside the gene matches: 7. The CDR3 reads CASSEPGQGFAEAFF. CDR3 nucleotides: TGTGCCAGCAGTGAGCCGGGACAGGGGTTCGCTGAAGCTTTCTTT.

The rearrangement uses TRBV19 and TRBJ2-1, with 7 bases fitting TRBD1. CDR1 is LNHDA, CDR2 SQIVND, per germline (reference sequence). Unmatched junction bases numbered 2, after V lost 3 bases and J lost 0 bases. The CDR3 sequence is 15 residues long. CDR3 loop: CASSMGQSSYNEQFF. The CDR3 DNA sequence: TGTGCCAGTAGTATGGGACAGAGCTCCTACAATGAGCAGTTCTTC.

Remarks on this clone: At the DNA level, this CDR3 is encoded by other sequences in the same sample as well. This chain connects TRBV5-1 to TRBJ2-7; TRBD2 matches 7 bases. CDR3 length equals 13 residues. Germline V gives CDR1 SGHRS, CDR2 YFSETQ. Germline trimming cut 3 bases from V and 5 bases from J; bases unmatched to any gene: 5. DNA for the CDR3: TGCGCCAGCAGCTGGGGGGGTCGGGACGAGCAGTACTTC. This encodes CASSWGGRDEQYF.

The chain is built from TRBV18 and TRBJ1-2; 8 nucleotides align to TRBD1. CDR1 is KGHSH, CDR2 LQKENI, per germline. The CDR3 length is 13 residues. V trimming: 3 bases; J trimming: 8 bases; junction bases outside the gene matches: 5. CDR3 sequence: CASSPDRVWGYTF. CDR3 nucleotide sequence: TGTGCCAGCTCACCGGACAGGGTGTGGGGCTACACCTTC.

The CDR3 DNA sequence: TGTGCCAGCAACCCGGACTGGTGGTCACCCCTCCACTTT. It codes for CASNPDWWSPLHF. This chain uses TRBV28 with TRBJ1-6; D is unclear. CDR1 and CDR2 from the germline V gene are MDHEN and SYDVKM. With 7 bases removed from V and 10 bases from J, the gap between germline ends came to 14 bases. This CDR3 has 13 residues.

The chain couples TRBV27 to TRBJ2-1, with 8 bases that match TRBD1. This CDR3 is 15 amino acids long. Germline V gene lookup returns CDR1 MNHEY and CDR2 SMNVEV (reference sequence). With V trimmed by 4 bases and J by 1 base, 3 bases remained unmatched. The CDR3 DNA sequence: TGTGCCAGCAGTTCAAGACAGGGGTCCTACAATGAGCAGTTCTTC. Translation: CASSSRQGSYNEQFF.

The gene calls are TRBV9 and TRBJ2-7, with D possibly matching TRBD1 (5 bases). The CDR3 totals 16 residues. V lost 0 bases to trimming and J lost 2 bases, with 15 bases between them. Germline-derived CDR1 and CDR2 are SGDLS and YYNGEE. Here the CDR3 reads CASSVADQGDPYEQYF. DNA of the CDR3: TGTGCCAGCAGCGTAGCGGACCAAGGGGATCCCTACGAGCAGTACTTC. Looking up the rest from reference TRBV9 and TRBJ2-7 gives the full variable domain: DSGVTQTPKHLITATGQRVTLRCSPRSGDLSVYWYQQSLDQGLQFLIQYYNGEERAKGNILERFSAQQFPDLHSELNLSSLELGDSALYFCASSVADQGDPYEQYFGPGTRLTVT.

The chain joins TRBV2 to TRBJ1-2; possible D gene TRBD1, 6 bases. There are 13 residues in the CDR3. Trimming left V 6 bases short and J 9 bases short, with 17 bases between. Looked up from germline, CDR1 is SNHLY and CDR2 is FYNNEI. CDR3 region: CASRDSGLSRYTF. The CDR3 DNA sequence: TGTGCCAGCAGGGACAGTGGATTATCTCGCTACACCTTC.

The CDR3, as DNA: TGTGCCAGCAGCCCGGACAGGGTCGGGGCTTTCTTT. This encodes CASSPDRVGAFF. The gene calls are TRBV12-3 or TRBV12-4 and TRBJ1-1; 8 nucleotides line up with TRBD1. The CDR3 loop spans 12 amino acids. Germline trimming cut 6 bases from V and 11 bases from J; bases unmatched to any gene: 8.

J is TRBJ1-2 and V is TRBV5-1, with a possible D match to TRBD1 (6 bases). The CDR3 loop spans 15 amino acids. Per the germline V gene, CDR1 is SGHRS and CDR2 is YFSETQ. V dropped 0 bases and J dropped 7 bases, with 16 bases sitting between them. The CDR3 DNA reads as TGCGCCAGCAGCTTGGAGGGGCGAATGGGGGCTGGCTACACCTTC. This encodes CASSLEGRMGAGYTF.

The chain carries TRBV4-2 and TRBJ1-1; the D is unclear. The CDR3 extends over 13 amino acids. Germline-derived CDR1 and CDR2 are LGHNA and YNFKEQ. V was pared by 1 base and J by 3 bases, with 6 bases between. The CDR3 nucleotides are TGTGCCAGCAGCCAAGGGAGGGACACTGAAGCTTTCTTT. This translates into CASSQGRDTEAFF.

This sequence joins TRBV3-1 (or the pseudogene TRBV3-2) and TRBJ2-1, with TRBD2 identical over 10 bases. Germline values: CDR1 LGHDT, CDR2 YNNKEL (reference sequence). V was pared by 5 bases and J by 8 bases, with 9 bases of the junction left unmatched. CDR3 length: 15 amino acids. CDR3 sequence (DNA): TGTGCCAGCAGCAGCCCCAGCGGGGGGGACCATGAGCAGTTCTTC. Protein: CASSSPSGGDHEQFF.

V and J are TRBV29-1 and TRBJ1-1; D is possibly TRBD1 (6 bases). CDR1 SQVTM and CDR2 ANQGSEA come from the germline V gene. This CDR3 is 14 amino acids long. The V gene lost 5 bases and the J gene lost 5 bases, with 18 bases spanning the gap. The CDR3 sequence is CSVLGRGAGTEAFF. DNA for the CDR3: TGCAGCGTTCTTGGTCGGGGGGCGGGTACTGAAGCTTTCTTT.

This clone occurred once. This chain connects TRBV11-2 to TRBJ1-4; weak D call: TRBD1 (5 bases). V was cut by 0 bases and J by 1 base, with 6 bases left in between. This CDR3 has 15 residues. CDR1 and CDR2 (germline): SGHAT, FQNNGV. CDR3 amino acids: CASSLETGTNEKLFF. The CDR3 coding sequence is TGTGCCAGCAGCTTAGAAACAGGAACTAATGAAAAACTGTTTTTT.

The chain has TRBV5-1 and TRBJ2-1; 11 bases agree with TRBD2. Germline trimming cut 0 bases from V and 3 bases from J; bases unmatched to any gene: 8. CDR1 SGHRS and CDR2 YFSETQ come from the germline V gene. This CDR3 has 18 amino acids. Here the CDR3 DNA reads TGCGCCAGCAGCTTGGGTGCGACTAGCGGGGTGATCTACAATGAGCAGTTCTTC. Its translation: CASSLGATSGVIYNEQFF.

The V gene is TRBV2, the J gene TRBJ2-5, with D possibly TRBD1 on 6 matching bases. Germline V CDR1 and CDR2: SNHLY, FYNNEI. CDR3 length: 15 amino acids. Between the trimmed V and J ends, which lost 1 base and 3 bases, there was a span of 12 bases. CDR3 sequence reads: CASSEGQELKETQYF. CDR3 nucleotide sequence: TGTGCCAGCAGTGAAGGACAGGAGTTGAAAGAGACCCAGTACTTC.

This chain uses TRBV7-8 with TRBJ2-7, with TRBD1 matching over 8 bases. The CDR3 has 14 amino acids. V lost 5 bases to trimming and J lost 3 bases; unmatched junction nucleotides: 6. Germline assignment: CDR1 SGHVS and CDR2 FQNEAQ. CDR3 DNA sequence: TGTGCCAGCAGCCAAGACAGGGGAGACTACGAGCAGTACTTC. It yields the protein CASSQDRGDYEQYF.